The clone carrying this TCR beta chain was seen a few times. This table comes from immunoSEQ multiplex PCR, and its TCRdb copy is limited to in-frame clones, with some not included. The data hold about 66,000 clones, with about 78% observed a single time. Germline-derived CDR1 and CDR2 are SGHRS and YFSETQ. The CDR3 consists of 15 residues. Trimming shortened V by 1 base and J by 0 bases, and 8 bases separated the two germline ends. The sample comes from a study of PD-1 blockade in mismatch repair-deficient tumors. The overall study: Patients had around 11 mismatch repair-deficient cancer types and were previously treated and progressing.

The V gene is TRBV5-1, the J gene TRBJ1-3, with D perhaps TRBD1 (5 bases). The sample here was peripheral blood, taken 2 weeks after starting pembrolizumab. This TCR came from an adult with mismatch repair-deficient cancer. The CDR3 loop is CASSLSQGSGNTIYF. CDR3 DNA sequence: TGCGCCAGCAGCTTGTCCCAGGGCTCTGGAAACACCATATATTTT.